These 30 T cell receptor beta chains share one sample of origin, sequenced in a study of cytomegalovirus exposure and HLA in healthy donors. The study ran its PCR with 60 Vbeta and 13 Jbeta primers. The protocol was immunoSEQ multiplex PCR, while the TCRdb copy is restricted to in-frame clones and leaves out a portion. The sample includes around 250,000 clones, over 90% of them seen just once. The sample consisted of PBMCs. The receptors stem from a girl aged 2 to 9 in good health and CMV-seronegative.

V usage is TRBV10-2 and J usage is TRBJ2-1; 7 bases agree with TRBD2. Germline-derived CDR1 and CDR2 are WSHSY and SAAADI. CDR3 length equals 15 residues. V lost 7 bases to trimming and J lost 0 bases; unmatched junction nucleotides: 6. CDR3 amino acids: CASTFGGSSYNEQFF. CDR3 sequence (DNA): TGCGCCAGCACGTTCGGCGGGAGCTCCTACAATGAGCAGTTCTTC.

This chain joins TRBV18 and TRBJ1-1; the D gene is possibly TRBD1 (5 bases). Germline loops: CDR1 KGHSH, CDR2 LQKENI. V was shortened by 1 base and J by 0 bases, with 12 bases between the two germline ends. The CDR3 length is 16 residues. This chain's CDR3 is CASSPQRQPLNTEAFF. In DNA, the CDR3 is TGTGCCAGCTCACCACAAAGACAGCCTTTGAACACTGAAGCTTTCTTT.

The J gene is TRBJ1-5, the V gene TRBV6-5; no definite D call. The CDR3 is 15 residues long. The V gene's germline CDR1 is MNHEY and CDR2 SVGAGI. V lost 0 bases, J lost 4 bases, and 10 bases lay in between. The CDR3 sequence is CASSYSEGGNQPQHF. CDR3 bases: TGTGCCAGCAGTTACTCGGAGGGAGGGAATCAGCCCCAGCATTTT.

The V call is TRBV2, the J call TRBJ1-2; tentative D call: TRBD1 (5 bases). Trimming removed 3 bases at V and 10 bases at J, with 6 bases between. This CDR3 is built from 10 residues. In germline, CDR1 is SNHLY, CDR2 FYNNEI. CDR3 protein: CASSETDYTF. The DNA of the CDR3 is TGTGCCAGCAGTGAGACAGACTACACCTTC. Using reference TRBV2 and TRBJ1-2 for the parts outside the CDR3, the full variable domain is EPEVTQTPSHQVTQMGQEVILRCVPISNHLYFYWYRQILGQKVEFLVSFYNNEISEKSEIFDDQFSVERPDGSNFTLKIRSTKLEDSAMYFCASSETDYTFGSGTRLTVV.

The chain links TRBV5-1 to TRBJ2-3; TRBD2 is a possible D gene (6 bases). The V and J ends lost 7 bases and 4 bases respectively, with 16 bases between them. Per germline, CDR1 SGHRS and CDR2 YFSETQ. The CDR3 runs 14 residues. The CDR3 loop reads CASSQLRLADTQYF. Written as DNA, the CDR3 is TGCGCCAGCTCGCAATTAAGACTAGCAGATACGCAGTATTTT.

The chain employs TRBV28 and TRBJ1-5; D is ambiguous. V lost 6 bases, J lost 5 bases, and 14 bases lay in between. The CDR3 extends over 14 amino acids. Germline assignment: CDR1 MDHEN and CDR2 SYDVKM. This CDR3 reads CASRISGYDQPQHF. CDR3 DNA sequence: TGTGCCAGCAGAATATCAGGTTACGATCAGCCCCAGCATTTT.

As regards this clone: The same CDR3 arises from other DNA sequences in this sample as well. Here the CDR3 reads CASSLTGSMNTEAFF. The CDR3 nucleotides are TGCGCCAGCAGCTTAACGGGGAGCATGAACACTGAAGCTTTCTTT. V gene TRBV5-1 combines with J gene TRBJ1-1; unclear D gene. Germline V gene data show CDR1 as SGHRS and CDR2 as YFSETQ. The CDR3 is 15 residues long. Trimming removed 2 bases from V and 0 bases from J, with 11 bases in between.

The chain combines TRBV29-1 with TRBJ1-4, with unresolved D. This CDR3 spans 12 amino acids. Per the germline V gene, CDR1 is SQVTM and CDR2 is ANQGSEA. V shed 1 base and J shed 8 bases, with 8 bases lying between them. CDR3: CSVEALREKLFF. DNA of the CDR3: TGCAGCGTTGAAGCCCTTCGGGAAAAACTGTTTTTT.

V usage is TRBV10-1 and J usage is TRBJ2-1, with a tentative D call TRBD2 (5 bases). The CDR3 covers 14 residues. Germline loops: CDR1 WNHNN, CDR2 SYGVQD (reference sequence). V dropped 6 bases and J dropped 4 bases, with 13 bases sitting between them. The CDR3 loop is CASSADFPYNEQFF. The CDR3 region has the DNA TGCGCCAGCAGCGCGGACTTCCCGTACAATGAGCAGTTCTTC.

This chain uses TRBV5-6 with TRBJ1-1; TRBD1 agrees at 8 bases. V trimming: 0 bases; J trimming: 3 bases; junction bases outside the gene matches: 13. Germline-derived CDR1 and CDR2 are SGHDT and YYEEEE. This CDR3 has 18 residues. CDR3: CASSLAKFLGQGHTEAFF. The CDR3 DNA reads as TGTGCCAGCAGCTTGGCGAAATTTCTTGGACAGGGACACACTGAAGCTTTCTTT.

The genes are TRBV19 and TRBJ2-7, with a tentative D call TRBD2 (5 bases). CDR3 length equals 13 residues. V was pared by 3 bases and J by 3 bases, with 9 bases between. Germline CDR1 is LNHDA and CDR2 is SQIVND (reference sequence). The CDR3 bases are TGTGCCAGTAGTATTGAAGGGAGCTACGAGCAGTACTTC. Its translation: CASSIEGSYEQYF. Full variable domain (remainder filled in from reference TRBV19 and TRBJ2-7): DGGITQSPKYLFRKEGQNVTLSCEQNLNHDAMYWYRQDPGQGLRLIYYSQIVNDFQKGDIAEGYSVSREKKESFPLTVTSAQKNPTAFYLCASSIEGSYEQYFGPGTRLTVT.

The gene calls are TRBV27 and TRBJ1-5; 7 nucleotides line up with TRBD1. Germline V gene data show CDR1 as MNHEY and CDR2 as SMNVEV (reference sequence). This CDR3 comprises 17 residues. The trim removed 0 bases at V and 4 bases at J, leaving 9 bases unmatched. Written as DNA, the CDR3 is TGTGCCAGCAGTTTATCGTGGGACAGTGTTTTGAATCAGCCCCAGCATTTT. This codes for CASSLSWDSVLNQPQHF.

The rearrangement joins TRBV5-4 to TRBJ2-1; the match to TRBD2 covers 8 bases. Trimming took 4 bases from V and 0 from J; bases not matched to a gene: 6. This CDR3 is built from 16 residues. Germline assignment: CDR1 SGHNT and CDR2 YYREEE (reference sequence). The CDR3 DNA is TGTGCCAGCAGCAGGATTAGCGGGGTCTCCTACAATGAGCAGTTCTTC. Amino acids: CASSRISGVSYNEQFF.

The chain has TRBV11-1 and TRBJ1-4, with unresolved D. V lost 4 bases and J lost 3, with 9 bases in between. The CDR3 runs to 14 residues. Germline CDR1 reads SGHAT; CDR2 reads FQDESV (reference sequence). The CDR3: CASSSRQANEKLFF. CDR3 in DNA: TGTGCCAGCAGCTCCCGACAAGCTAATGAAAAACTGTTTTTT.

The chain uses TRBV6-1 and TRBJ2-3; 9 bases match TRBD2. Per germline, CDR1 MNHNS and CDR2 SASEGT. After removal of 6 bases from V and 4 bases from J, the junction contained 5 bases not matched to a gene. This CDR3 has 14 residues. The CDR3 DNA sequence: TGTGCCAGCAGATATAGCGGGAGAGCAGATACGCAGTATTTT. Amino acid sequence: CASRYSGRADTQYF.

This chain uses TRBV19 with TRBJ1-4, with TRBD1 matching over 8 bases. The CDR3 has 14 amino acids. The germline gives CDR1 LNHDA, CDR2 SQIVND (reference sequence). The trim removed 6 bases at V and 3 bases at J, leaving 3 bases unmatched. The CDR3 nucleotides read TGTGCCAGTAGGCAACAGGGGGCTAATGAAAAACTGTTTTTT. It yields the protein CASRQQGANEKLFF.

For this clone: Other DNA sequences in the sample encode the same CDR3. This chain uses TRBV7-2 with TRBJ2-7, with D maybe TRBD2 (7 bases). The CDR3 contains 15 residues. Germline V gives CDR1 SGHTA, CDR2 FQGNSA. Trimming took off 5 bases at V and 6 bases at J, with 20 bases between the two ends. The DNA for the CDR3 is TGTGCCAGCAGCCCCAAACGGGGGGCGGGCTCCGAGCAGTACTTC. Translating it yields CASSPKRGAGSEQYF.

CDR3 nucleotide sequence: TGTGCCAGCAGCTGGTCACAGGCCCTTAACACTGAAGCTTTCTTT. The encoded protein is CASSWSQALNTEAFF. V usage is TRBV11-2 and J usage is TRBJ1-1; a weak D match, TRBD1 (5 bases). This CDR3 contains 15 residues. The V end was cut by 4 bases, the J end by 2 bases, with 14 bases between. CDR1 is SGHAT and CDR2 is FQNNGV in the germline V gene.

The chain links TRBV29-1 to TRBJ2-7; perhaps TRBD1 as D (6 bases). Deletions cut 5 bases from V and 0 bases from J, with 17 bases between. Germline V gene sequence: CDR1 SQVTM, CDR2 ANQGSEA. The CDR3 runs to 15 residues. CDR3 nucleotides: TGCAGCGTTTTAAGCCTCAGGGGAAGCTCCTACGAGCAGTACTTC. It is translated as CSVLSLRGSSYEQYF.

The chain carries TRBV5-1 and TRBJ2-7; 11 bases fit TRBD2. The CDR3 has 15 residues. Losses at the gene ends were 0 bases for V and 4 bases for J; bases not matched to a gene: 3. The germline V gene encodes CDR1 SGHRS and CDR2 YFSETQ. The CDR3 DNA sequence: TGCGCCAGCAGCTTGGTTGTAGCGGGAGGGTACGAGCAGTACTTC. Its translation: CASSLVVAGGYEQYF.

This clone was seen only once. The chain carries TRBV5-8 and TRBJ2-2, with 12 nucleotides matching TRBD1. J was trimmed by 7 bases and V by 6 bases; bases with no gene match: 13. Looked up from germline, CDR1 is SGHTS and CDR2 is YDEGEE. The CDR3 spans 17 residues. The CDR3 loop reads CASNPYRDRGRGGELFF. CDR3 coding DNA: TGTGCCAGCAACCCGTACCGGGACAGGGGGCGAGGCGGGGAGCTGTTTTTT.

V gene TRBV2 combines with J gene TRBJ2-3; 10 bases are a match to TRBD2. Germline V CDR1 and CDR2: SNHLY, FYNNEI. CDR3 length equals 14 residues. V was clipped by 6 bases and J by 4 bases; unmatched bases: 4. CDR3 residues: CASRLAGLPDTQYF. The CDR3 DNA reads TGTGCCAGCAGACTAGCGGGGCTGCCAGATACGCAGTATTTT.

This chain joins TRBV29-1 and TRBJ2-5, with 7 positions matching TRBD2. Germline V gene sequence: CDR1 SQVTM, CDR2 ANQGSEA. This CDR3 region has 15 residues. This CDR3 is CSEKAHGGFQETQYF. CDR3 bases: TGCAGTGAAAAAGCCCACGGGGGGTTCCAAGAGACCCAGTACTTC.

The chain carries TRBV5-1 and TRBJ2-1, with D tentatively TRBD2 (5 bases). CDR3 size: 15 residues. Germline lookup yields CDR1 SGHRS and CDR2 YFSETQ. Deletions cut 2 bases from V and 3 bases from J, with 12 bases between. CDR3 sequence (DNA): TGCGCCAGCAGCTTTAGTGCGGAGGTCTACAATGAGCAGTTCTTC. This encodes CASSFSAEVYNEQFF.

This chain links TRBV5-6 with TRBJ2-7; unclear D gene. Trimming removed 3 bases from V and 2 bases from J, with 6 bases in between. CDR1 is SGHDT and CDR2 is YYEEEE in the germline V gene. The CDR3 totals 12 residues. The CDR3, as DNA: TGTGCCAGCAGCTCCTCCCCCTACGAGCAGTACTTC. It specifies CASSSSPYEQYF.

This chain uses TRBV5-8 with TRBJ2-3, with 9 nucleotides matching TRBD2. Unmatched junction bases numbered 12, after V lost 4 bases and J lost 6 bases. Germline V gene sequence: CDR1 SGHTS, CDR2 YDEGEE. There are 16 residues in the CDR3. The CDR3 DNA sequence: TGTGCCAGCAGCCCTGGGGGCGGGGGGGCCAAGGATACGCAGTATTTT. Translated: CASSPGGGGAKDTQYF.

About this clone itself: The sample holds other DNA sequences that translate to the same CDR3. J is TRBJ1-3 and V is TRBV28; D remains unclear. Trimming stripped 3 bases from V and 0 bases from J, with 6 bases between. CDR3 length: 14 amino acids. From germline, CDR1 is MDHEN and CDR2 SYDVKM. CDR3 DNA sequence: TGTGCCAGCAGTTTCGTGAGCTCTGGAAACACCATATATTTT. Amino acid sequence: CASSFVSSGNTIYF.

The V gene is TRBV7-6, the J gene TRBJ1-3, with TRBD1 matching over 7 bases. Germline V lookup: CDR1 SGHVS, CDR2 FNYEAQ. Trimming cost V 2 bases and J 8 bases; bases outside gene matches: 3. The CDR3 has 13 residues. The CDR3, as DNA: TGTGCCAGCAGCTTAAAGGGGGCTGACACCATATATTTT. Its protein is CASSLKGADTIYF.

The CDR3: CASSVRDYEQYF. The CDR3 nucleotides read TGTGCCAGCAGCGTCAGGGACTACGAGCAGTACTTC. J is TRBJ2-7 and V is TRBV5-8, with D possibly TRBD1 on 5 matching bases. Deletions cut 4 bases from V and 3 bases from J, with 8 bases between. CDR1 and CDR2 (germline): SGHTS, YDEGEE. CDR3 length: 12 residues.

In regard to this clone: Relative to the germline gene, one junction end is altered; a read error may explain this. The chain joins TRBV29-1 to TRBJ2-7; a possible D gene is TRBD1 (6 bases). Germline CDR1 and CDR2: SQVTM and ANQGSEA. The CDR3 has 11 amino acids. The chain's CDR3 is CSVEDGTGHCF. For the CDR3, the DNA is TGCAGCGTTGAAGATGGGACGGGACATTGCTTC.